This TCR beta chain originates from a study of blood T cell repertoires in COVID-19. At the level of the study: Recovery meant two consecutive negative NP/OP PCR tests, professional clearance, or resolved symptoms.

The CDR3 is made up of 14 amino acids. V was pared by 4 bases and J by 4 bases, with 14 bases between. Germline CDR1 reads GTSNPN; CDR2 reads SVGIG (reference sequence). In the original analysis: Amplified reference gene primers provided the basis for estimating nucleated cell counts. Some clones are missing from TCRdb's copy, which holds only in-frame ones; the method was immunoSEQ multiplex PCR. V and J calls and clone size come straight from that table; D and trimming were deduced from the DNA. Here the sample spans 250,000 to 300,000 clones, 88% being singletons. Living in 25 or so US areas, the participants were between roughly 18 and 89 years of age.

The clonotype was recovered from a woman aged 55-69 years in a cohort exposed to, infected with or recovered from COVID-19 (not recorded which). V usage is TRBV30 and J usage is TRBJ2-1; TRBD2 is a possible D gene (6 bases). The sequenced sample was PBMCs or T cells enriched from blood (not recorded which). The CDR3 DNA is TGTGCCTGGACTGCGGGGCGGGTTTACAATGAGCAGTTCTTC. This gives the protein CAWTAGRVYNEQFF.